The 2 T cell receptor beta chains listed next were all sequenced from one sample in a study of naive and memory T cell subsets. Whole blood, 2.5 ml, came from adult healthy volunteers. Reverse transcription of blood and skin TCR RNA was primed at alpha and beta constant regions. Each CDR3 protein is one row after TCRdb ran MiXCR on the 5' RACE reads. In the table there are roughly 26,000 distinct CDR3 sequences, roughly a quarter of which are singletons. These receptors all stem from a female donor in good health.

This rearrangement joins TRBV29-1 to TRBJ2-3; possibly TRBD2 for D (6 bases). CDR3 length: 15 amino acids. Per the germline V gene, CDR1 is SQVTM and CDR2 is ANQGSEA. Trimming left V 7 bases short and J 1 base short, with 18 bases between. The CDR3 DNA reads TGCAGCGCCGGAGCGGACCGCGGGGGCACAGATACGCAGTATTTT. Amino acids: CSAGADRGGTDTQYF.

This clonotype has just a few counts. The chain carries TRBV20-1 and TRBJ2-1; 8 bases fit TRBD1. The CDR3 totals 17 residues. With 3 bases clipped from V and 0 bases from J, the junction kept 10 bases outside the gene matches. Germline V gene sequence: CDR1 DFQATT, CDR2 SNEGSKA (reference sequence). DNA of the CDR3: TGCAGTGCTAGCTCCCAAACGGACAGGGCCTCCTACAATGAGCAGTTCTTC. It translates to CSASSQTDRASYNEQFF.